These T cell receptor beta chains were read from a single sample in a study of OX40 agonist ivuxolimab in advanced cancers. Method: immunoSEQ multiplex PCR; TCRdb's copy keeps in-frame clones and lacks some. The sample carries 99,000 or so clones, 94% recorded once. The source material was CD4+ or CD8+ T cells sorted from blood, sampled in a trial of the OX40 agonist ivuxolimab. All receptors come from an adult with an advanced solid tumor such as melanoma, head and neck, liver or kidney cancer. CDR3s include the opening cysteine and the closing phenylalanine or tryptophan. D genes are given only for firm matches. Clone size is stated in some rows and not others, as once, few, many or a class when expanded.

D: TRBD2
V: TRBV6-5
J: TRBJ2-7
size: .
length: 15
DNA: TGTGCCAGCAGTTACGGAGCGGGGGGTTCCTACGAGCAGTACTTC
CDR3: CASSYGAGGSYEQYF

D: .
V: TRBV7-9
J: TRBJ2-3
size: .
length: 14
DNA: TGTGCCAGCAGCTTGGGTGGCGCTTCAGATACGCAGTATTTT
CDR3: CASSLGGASDTQYF

D: .
V: TRBV27
J: TRBJ2-3
size: .
length: 13
DNA: TGTGCCAGCAGTTTAGGGCGGGGAGATACGCAGTATTTT
CDR3: CASSLGRGDTQYF

D: TRBD2
V: TRBV7-9
J: TRBJ2-7
size: .
length: 15
DNA: TGTGCCAGCAGCTCCCGAGCGGGAGCACCCTACGAGCAGTACTTC
CDR3: CASSSRAGAPYEQYF

D: TRBD2
V: TRBV25-1
J: TRBJ2-7
size: once
length: 15
DNA: TGTGCCAGCAGTGAAACTAGCGGTTATACCTACGAGCAGTACTTC
CDR3: CASSETSGYTYEQYF

D: .
V: TRBV18
J: TRBJ2-5
size: .
length: 13
DNA: TGTGCCAGCTCACCACAGCAGGATGGGACCCAGTACTTC
CDR3: CASSPQQDGTQYF

D: .
V: TRBV11-3
J: TRBJ1-2
size: .
length: 14
DNA: TGTGCCAGCAGCTTAGGTTCGAATCAGAATGGCTACACCTTC
CDR3: CASSLGSNQNGYTF

D: TRBD1
V: TRBV10-3
J: TRBJ2-5
size: .
length: 14
DNA: TGTGCCATCAGTGTCAACAGGGGAAGCGAGACCCAGTACTTC
CDR3: CAISVNRGSETQYF

D: .
V: TRBV6-6
J: TRBJ2-3
size: .
length: 13
DNA: TGTGCCACCCAAGAGGCGGTCACAGATACGCAGTATTTT
CDR3: CATQEAVTDTQYF

D: .
V: TRBV6-6
J: TRBJ2-1
size: .
length: 15
DNA: TGTGCCAGCATCCCAACGGGATGGGGTTACAATGAGCAGTTCTTC
CDR3: CASIPTGWGYNEQFF

D: TRBD1
V: TRBV7-9
J: TRBJ1-6
size: .
length: 15
DNA: TGTGCCAGCATTTCCGGGGGACAGTTTAATTCACCCCTCCACTTT
CDR3: CASISGGQFNSPLHF

D: .
V: TRBV15
J: TRBJ2-7
size: .
length: 14
DNA: TGTGCCACCAGCAGAGATCACGGGTCCTACGAGCAGTACTTC
CDR3: CATSRDHGSYEQYF

D: .
V: TRBV4-1
J: TRBJ1-1
size: .
length: 16
DNA: TGCGCCAGCAGCCCCGAAGCGGGAAGACGGAGCGCTGAAGCTTTCTTT
CDR3: CASSPEAGRRSAEAFF

D: TRBD1
V: TRBV5-1
J: TRBJ2-7
size: .
length: 15
DNA: TGCGCCAGCGCGACGAGGGACAGGGAAGGATACGAGCAGTACTTC
CDR3: CASATRDREGYEQYF

D: TRBD2
V: TRBV4-3
J: TRBJ2-1
size: .
length: 16
DNA: TGCGCCAGCAGCCAAGAGCCTAGCGGATTATACAATGAGCAGTTCTTC
CDR3: CASSQEPSGLYNEQFF

D: .
V: TRBV29-1
J: TRBJ2-2
size: .
length: 14
DNA: TGCAGCGTGGTAGACTGGGTTAACACCGGGGAGCTGTTTTTT
CDR3: CSVVDWVNTGELFF

D: .
V: TRBV6-6
J: TRBJ2-5
size: .
length: 13
DNA: TGTGCCAGCAGTTACGTGAAGGAAGAGACCCAGTACTTC
CDR3: CASSYVKEETQYF

D: TRBD1
V: TRBV19
J: TRBJ1-5
size: few
length: 13
DNA: TGTGCCAGTAGTATACGAGGGGGCCAGCCCCAGCATTTT
CDR3: CASSIRGGQPQHF

D: .
V: TRBV5-5
J: TRBJ2-2
size: .
length: 15
DNA: TGTGCCAGCAGCTCGGTTGGGGGTTCTGCCGGGGAGCTGTTTTTT
CDR3: CASSSVGGSAGELFF

D: .
V: TRBV4-2
J: TRBJ1-2
size: .
length: 16
DNA: TGTGCCAGCAGCCTTCGTGACCCGGGGGATAACTATGGCTACACCTTC
CDR3: CASSLRDPGDNYGYTF

D: TRBD2
V: TRBV5-3
J: TRBJ2-5
size: .
length: 14
DNA: TGTGCCAGAAGGCTACTAGCGGGCCAAGAGACCCAGTACTTC
CDR3: CARRLLAGQETQYF

D: .
V: TRBV9
J: TRBJ1-5
size: few
length: 13
DNA: TGTGCCAGCAAATTAAGTGGCAATCAGCCCCAGCATTTT
CDR3: CASKLSGNQPQHF

D: TRBD1
V: TRBV7-2
J: TRBJ1-4
size: .
length: 15
DNA: TGTGCCAGCAGCTTACACAGGGGGTGGGAGGAAAAACTGTTTTTT
CDR3: CASSLHRGWEEKLFF

D: TRBD1
V: TRBV18
J: TRBJ2-7
size: .
length: 16
DNA: TGTGCCAGCTCACCACCCGGGACAGGGGGCTTGGACGAGCAGTACTTC
CDR3: CASSPPGTGGLDEQYF

D: .
V: TRBV28
J: TRBJ1-1
size: .
length: 11
DNA: TGTGCCAGCAGTTTAGGGATTTTAGCTTTCTTT
CDR3: CASSLGILAFF

D: TRBD2
V: TRBV19
J: TRBJ2-2
size: .
length: 16
DNA: TGTGCCAGTAGGGGAGGACTAGCGGGATGGGCCGGGGAGCTGTTTTTT
CDR3: CASRGGLAGWAGELFF

D: TRBD2
V: TRBV9
J: TRBJ2-3
size: once
length: 16
DNA: TGTGCCAGCACCGGGACTAGCGGGAGGAACACAGATACGCAGTATTTT
CDR3: CASTGTSGRNTDTQYF

D: TRBD1
V: TRBV25-1
J: TRBJ1-1
size: .
length: 15
DNA: TGTGCCAGCAGCAGACAGGGGGCTATGAACACTGAAGCTTTCTTT
CDR3: CASSRQGAMNTEAFF

D: .
V: TRBV6-5
J: TRBJ2-6
size: once
length: 15
DNA: TGTGCCAGCAGTTACTGGGTGGGTGGGGCCAACGTCCTGACTTTC
CDR3: CASSYWVGGANVLTF

D: .
V: TRBV21-1
J: TRBJ2-1
size: .
length: 18
DNA: TGTGCCAGCACCCAGTTTTGGGGGGGGCGGAACCGTAACAATGAGCAGTTCTTC
CDR3: CASTQFWGGRNRNNEQFF

D: .
V: TRBV5-6
J: TRBJ1-4
size: .
length: 13
DNA: TGTGCCAGCACCCTACAGGGTCGAGAAAAACTGTTTTTT
CDR3: CASTLQGREKLFF

D: TRBD1
V: TRBV19
J: TRBJ2-5
size: .
length: 15
DNA: TGTGCCAGTAGCCCGGACAGGGGGTACGTGGAGACCCAGTACTTC
CDR3: CASSPDRGYVETQYF

D: .
V: TRBV7-2
J: TRBJ1-1
size: once
length: 14
DNA: TGTGCCAGCAGCCCCACGGGGGTAAACACTGAAGCTTTCTTT
CDR3: CASSPTGVNTEAFF

D: .
V: TRBV6-6
J: TRBJ1-2
size: .
length: 16
DNA: TGTGCCAGTGCGATTGGAATTTCCGGGGGCCACTATGGCTACACCTTT
CDR3: CASAIGISGGHYGYTF

D: .
V: TRBV7-9
J: TRBJ1-3
size: .
length: 18
DNA: TGTGCCAGCAGCCGGGGGGTGGGAGCCTCATTCTCTGGAAACACCATATATTTT
CDR3: CASSRGVGASFSGNTIYF

D: .
V: TRBV10-3
J: TRBJ1-4
size: .
length: 14
DNA: TGTGCCGCCCAGGACGTAGCAACTAATGAAAAACTGTTTTTT
CDR3: CAAQDVATNEKLFF

D: TRBD2
V: TRBV19
J: TRBJ2-1
size: .
length: 14
DNA: TGTGCCAGTAGGCGTAGCGGGAATGGGTATGAGCAGTTCTTC
CDR3: CASRRSGNGYEQFF

D: .
V: TRBV7-2
J: TRBJ1-3
size: .
length: 14
DNA: TGTGCCAGCAGCTTAGAGGCACAGAGAAACACCATATATTTT
CDR3: CASSLEAQRNTIYF

D: .
V: TRBV5-5
J: TRBJ2-2
size: .
length: 14
DNA: TGTGCCAGCAAGGTGGGGCCGAACACCGGGGAGCTGTTTTTT
CDR3: CASKVGPNTGELFF

D: TRBD2
V: TRBV19
J: TRBJ2-1
size: .
length: 17
DNA: TGTGCCAGTAGTATAGAGGGACTAGCGGGAACCTACAATGAGCAGTTCTTC
CDR3: CASSIEGLAGTYNEQFF

D: TRBD2
V: TRBV4-2
J: TRBJ2-7
size: .
length: 18
DNA: TGTGCCAGCAGCCAAGGCCCCCGATCTAGCGGGAGCCTCTACGAGCAGTACTTC
CDR3: CASSQGPRSSGSLYEQYF

D: .
V: TRBV21-1
J: TRBJ1-5
size: once
length: 20
DNA: TGTGCCAGCAGCAAACCCCGAAGGCCAGGGGGAAGATTTGGCAATCAGCCCCAGCATTTT
CDR3: CASSKPRRPGGRFGNQPQHF

D: TRBD1
V: TRBV10-3
J: TRBJ2-2
size: .
length: 15
DNA: TGTGCCATCAGTGAAAGGGACAGTGGTACCGGGGAGCTGTTTTTT
CDR3: CAISERDSGTGELFF

D: .
V: TRBV19
J: TRBJ1-1
size: once
length: 18
DNA: TGTGCCAGTAGTATGGGGGGGGCACCGCTAATGGGGAACACTGAAGCTTTCTTT
CDR3: CASSMGGAPLMGNTEAFF

D: .
V: TRBV5-8
J: TRBJ2-6
size: .
length: 15
DNA: TGTGCCAGCAGCCGGGTATTCTCTGGGGCCAACGTCCTGACTTTC
CDR3: CASSRVFSGANVLTF

D: TRBD2
V: TRBV7-2
J: TRBJ2-7
size: .
length: 14
DNA: TGTGCCAGCAGCTTGCGGCGGGAGGGCCACGAGCAGTACTTC
CDR3: CASSLRREGHEQYF

D: .
V: TRBV2
J: TRBJ1-4
size: .
length: 14
DNA: TGTGCCACGCACAGGGTTACAACTAATGAAAAACTGTTTTTT
CDR3: CATHRVTTNEKLFF

D: .
V: TRBV5-1
J: TRBJ2-3
size: .
length: 12
DNA: TGCGCCAGCAGCTTGGTGAGAGATACGCAGTATTTT
CDR3: CASSLVRDTQYF

D: TRBD2
V: TRBV27
J: TRBJ2-5
size: .
length: 17
DNA: TGTGCCAGCAGTTTCCTAAGGGCCGGCAGCGGCGGGGGGACCCAGTACTTC
CDR3: CASSFLRAGSGGGTQYF

D: .
V: TRBV10-3
J: TRBJ1-2
size: .
length: 11
DNA: TGTGCCATCAGTGGTGGGCGGGGCTACACCTTC
CDR3: CAISGGRGYTF

D: .
V: TRBV11-2
J: TRBJ1-1
size: .
length: 14
DNA: TGTGCCAGCAGCCCACAGGGTCAGAACACTGAAGCTTTCTTT
CDR3: CASSPQGQNTEAFF

D: TRBD1
V: TRBV19
J: TRBJ2-7
size: few
length: 16
DNA: TGTGCCAGTAGTATAGGTCAACAGGCCTCCAGGGGGGAGCAGTACTTC
CDR3: CASSIGQQASRGEQYF

D: .
V: TRBV18
J: TRBJ1-2
size: .
length: 14
DNA: TGTGCCAGCTCACCACCACCAAGCCGGGCTGGCTACACCTTC
CDR3: CASSPPPSRAGYTF

D: .
V: TRBV2
J: TRBJ2-7
size: .
length: 12
DNA: TGTGCCAGCAGTCAGGGGGGCTACGAGCAGTACTTC
CDR3: CASSQGGYEQYF

D: .
V: TRBV5-4
J: TRBJ2-1
size: .
length: 16
DNA: TGTGCCAGCAGCTTTCGCGGGGTTGGGTCCTACAATGAGCAGTTCTTC
CDR3: CASSFRGVGSYNEQFF